This passage covers 17 T cell receptor beta chains from one sample sequenced in a study of post-analysis software for immune sequencing data. Study outcomes and limitations: About five TRBV segments (TRBV5-6, TRBV5-1 and TRBV20-1 among them) occurred more frequently in patients than in controls.

Unique molecular identifiers were carried by the TCR beta cDNA libraries. From the PCR reads, TCRdb called clonotypes with MiXCR, one entry per CDR3 protein. The table shows hundreds of thousands of distinct CDR3 sequences, with around 40% occurring only once. These TCRs are of unknown antigen specificity. Material for sequencing was blood. The receptor set was obtained from a girl aged 5-17 years with multiple sclerosis.

In this sample, this clonotype turned up a few times. This chain joins TRBV28 and TRBJ2-5; TRBD1 is a possible D gene (5 bases). The V and J ends lost 6 bases and 1 base respectively, with 12 bases between them. The length of the CDR3 is 14 residues. CDR1 MDHEN and CDR2 SYDVKM come from the germline V gene. Written as DNA, the CDR3 is TGTGCCAGCAGCACCGATGGGGCCCAAGAGACCCAGTACTTC. It is translated as CASSTDGAQETQYF. The whole variable domain, filled in from reference TRBV28 and TRBJ2-5, reads DVKVTQSSRYLVKRTGEKVFLECVQDMDHENMFWYRQDPGLGLRLIYFSYDVKMKEKGDIPEGYSVSREKKERFSLILESASTNQTSMYLCASSTDGAQETQYFGPGTRLLVL.

The genes are TRBV9 and TRBJ2-1; perhaps TRBD1 as D (5 bases). Looked up from germline, CDR1 is SGDLS and CDR2 is YYNGEE. This CDR3 comprises 15 residues. Trimming shortened V by 0 bases and J by 7 bases, and 14 bases separated the two germline ends. The CDR3 DNA reads TGTGCCAGCAGCGTAGCTGACAGACCCGATAATGAGCAGTTCTTC. Its translation is CASSVADRPDNEQFF.

The V gene is TRBV15, the J gene TRBJ2-7; D may match TRBD1 or TRBD2 (5 bases each). From germline, CDR1 is LNHNV and CDR2 YYDKDF (reference sequence). The CDR3 sequence is 18 residues long. Trimming took 1 base from V and 3 from J, leaving 22 bases between them. The CDR3 DNA sequence: TGTGCCACCAGCAGAGGGGGACGAAACAGCCGGCTAAACTACGAGCAGTACTTC. Protein: CATSRGGRNSRLNYEQYF.

This clonotype turned up a few times. The CDR3 loop reads CASSLEGRTGANVLTF. Written as DNA, the CDR3 is TGTGCCAGCAGTTTAGAGGGAAGGACTGGGGCCAACGTCCTGACTTTC. This chain joins TRBV27 and TRBJ2-6; possibly TRBD2 for D (5 bases). Trimming removed 2 bases from V and 2 bases from J, with 10 bases in between. The CDR3 sequence is 16 residues long. The V gene's germline CDR1 is MNHEY and CDR2 SMNVEV (reference sequence).

Of note for this clonotype: A read error may account for a junction end that differs from germline. This rearrangement joins TRBV3-1 to TRBJ2-1; D unclear. The length of the CDR3 is 15 residues. Germline V gene sequence: CDR1 LGHDT, CDR2 YNNKEL (reference sequence). The CDR3 nucleotides read TGTGCCAGCAGCCAAGATACCAGGAACTACAATGGGCAGTTCTTC. As protein: CASSQDTRNYNGQFF.

The V and J genes are TRBV20-1 and TRBJ1-6, with TRBD1 matching 9 bases. The ends lost 6 bases at V and 5 bases at J; junction bases unmatched: 2. The CDR3 spans 13 residues. From germline, CDR1 is DFQATT and CDR2 SNEGSKA (reference sequence). The CDR3 DNA is TGCAGTGCGGGACAGGGTCATAATTCACCCCTCCACTTT. Translated: CSAGQGHNSPLHF.

The table lists this clonotype with a few counts. This chain joins TRBV5-5 and TRBJ1-1; D call uncertain. CDR1 and CDR2 (germline): SGHKS, YYEKEE (reference sequence). The V and J ends lost 7 bases and 4 bases respectively, with 14 bases between them. CDR3 length equals 13 residues. CDR3 sequence reads: CASAGFRRTEAFF. CDR3 nucleotides: TGTGCCAGCGCGGGGTTCCGGCGCACTGAAGCTTTCTTT.

This clonotype was found a few times. The chain couples TRBV10-3 to TRBJ2-7; TRBD1 might be the D (6 bases). V lost 5 bases and J 7 bases, leaving 9 bases between the germline ends. This CDR3 contains 11 residues. Germline CDR1 reads ENHRY; CDR2 reads SYGVKD. DNA for the CDR3: TGTGCCATCAGTTATACAGGGGAGCAGTACTTC. Translation: CAISYTGEQYF.

The chain combines TRBV20-1 with TRBJ2-7; D possibly corresponds to TRBD2 (5 bases). CDR3 size: 13 residues. Germline V gene lookup returns CDR1 DFQATT and CDR2 SNEGSKA (reference sequence). Deletions cut 2 bases from V and 4 bases from J, with 12 bases between. The chain's CDR3 is CSARSAGMYEQYF. CDR3 DNA: TGCAGTGCTAGAAGTGCGGGTATGTACGAGCAGTACTTC.

In its sample, this clonotype was seen once. The J gene is TRBJ1-2, the V gene TRBV20-1, with D uncertain. Germline V gives CDR1 DFQATT, CDR2 SNEGSKA (reference sequence). The CDR3 runs to 13 residues. V was shortened by 6 bases and J by 2 bases, with 13 bases between the two germline ends. DNA of the CDR3: TGCAGTGCCTATGACGCATCCAACTATGGCTACACCTTC. It codes for CSAYDASNYGYTF.

This sequence joins TRBV7-2 and TRBJ1-1, with a tentative D call TRBD1 (5 bases). V lost 4 bases to trimming and J lost 1 base, with 13 bases between them. The CDR3 consists of 15 residues. Germline-derived CDR1 and CDR2 are SGHTA and FQGNSA. The CDR3 DNA sequence: TGTGCCAGCAGCTACCCAGGGTTTTCGAACACTGAAGCTTTCTTT. Protein: CASSYPGFSNTEAFF.

This chain uses TRBV6-5 with TRBJ2-7; D is unclear. V was clipped by 2 bases and J by 0 bases, with 17 bases between them. This CDR3 contains 17 residues. Germline values: CDR1 MNHEY, CDR2 SVGAGI. The CDR3 loop reads CASSYAPLSQSSYEQYF. CDR3 DNA: TGTGCCAGCAGTTACGCGCCCCTTTCCCAGAGCTCCTACGAGCAGTACTTC.

This clonotype was counted a few times. The chain recombines TRBV27 with TRBJ2-1, with 15 bases identical to TRBD2. The V gene end was trimmed by 5 bases and the J gene end by 2 bases; junction bases not matched to a gene: 10. The CDR3 has 19 amino acids. The V gene's germline CDR1 is MNHEY and CDR2 SMNVEV (reference sequence). The CDR3: CASSRGGLAGGLAYNEQFF. CDR3 bases: TGTGCCAGCAGTAGAGGGGGACTAGCGGGAGGCCTTGCCTACAATGAGCAGTTCTTC.

V usage is TRBV7-3 and J usage is TRBJ2-1, with 10 bases that match TRBD2. The CDR3 covers 15 residues. After removal of 5 bases from V and 6 bases from J, the junction contained 7 bases not matched to a gene. Germline V gene lookup returns CDR1 SGHTA and CDR2 FQGTGA. CDR3 protein: CASSPVGLASNEQFF. The CDR3 DNA sequence: TGTGCCAGCAGCCCAGTGGGACTAGCGTCCAATGAGCAGTTCTTC.

In this sample, this clonotype turned up a few times. The chain couples TRBV6-6 to TRBJ2-1, with D possibly matching TRBD2 (6 bases). This CDR3 contains 16 residues. V lost 2 bases to trimming and J lost 0 bases, with 11 bases between them. Germline V gene data show CDR1 as MNHNY and CDR2 as SVGAGI (reference sequence). The CDR3 DNA sequence: TGTGCCAGCAGTTACAAGTGGACTACCTCCTACAATGAGCAGTTCTTC. This gives the protein CASSYKWTTSYNEQFF.

This clonotype was detected only a few times. The V and J genes are TRBV7-8 and TRBJ1-2; 7 bases map to TRBD1. CDR1 is SGHVS, CDR2 FQNEAQ, per germline. With 5 bases clipped from V and 4 bases from J, the junction kept 4 bases outside the gene matches. There are 13 residues in the CDR3. The chain's CDR3 is CASSAQGFYGYTF. For the CDR3, the DNA is TGTGCCAGCAGCGCACAGGGGTTCTATGGCTACACCTTC.

This sequence joins TRBV20-1 and TRBJ2-1; 7 bases match TRBD2. The germline V gene encodes CDR1 DFQATT and CDR2 SNEGSKA (reference sequence). Germline trimming cut 8 bases from V and 4 bases from J; bases unmatched to any gene: 14. The CDR3 runs 15 residues. The CDR3 loop is CSLALIAGPYNEQFF. CDR3 bases: TGCAGTTTAGCCCTAATAGCGGGCCCTTACAATGAGCAGTTCTTC.